The 19 T cell receptor beta chains below were found in one sample sequenced in a study of PD-1 blockade in classical Hodgkin lymphoma. Libraries were prepared by immunoSEQ multiplex PCR; TCRdb keeps only in-frame clonotypes and omits some of them. The table lists some 41,000 clones, 86% of them singletons, with 5.5% to 6.5% in the top ten. All patients experienced relapse after autologous stem cell transplantation, and brentuximab vedotin exposure was variable. Sequences were derived from peripheral blood mononuclear cells (PBMCs), sampled before the second cycle of nivolumab. These receptors all come from a human donor with classical Hodgkin lymphoma.

The chain joins TRBV7-2 to TRBJ1-5; D gene unclear. CDR1 and CDR2 from the germline V gene are SGHTA and FQGNSA. Deletions cut 3 bases from V and 2 bases from J, with 5 bases between. The CDR3 has 13 amino acids. DNA of the CDR3: TGTGCCAGCAGCTTCCCTGGCAATCAGCCCCAGCATTTT. Translated: CASSFPGNQPQHF.

V and J are TRBV21-1 and TRBJ1-5. TRBV21-1 is a known pseudogene. The CDR3 has 15 amino acids. As DNA, the CDR3 is TGTGCCAGCGCCTGGGGGAGGACTAGCAATCAGCCCCAGCATTTT. Amino acid sequence: CASAWGRTSNQPQHF.

The chain has TRBV27 and TRBJ2-7; 8 nucleotides agree with TRBD2. This CDR3 region has 15 residues. With V trimmed by 0 bases and J by 2 bases, 3 bases remained unmatched. Germline values: CDR1 MNHEY, CDR2 SMNVEV (reference sequence). CDR3 protein: CASSLSNGGAYEQYF. The CDR3 nucleotides read TGTGCCAGCAGTTTATCGAACGGGGGGGCCTACGAGCAGTACTTC.

The V call is TRBV28, the J call TRBJ2-5, with 8 positions matching TRBD2. The J segment lost 0 bases and the V segment lost 4 bases, leaving 4 bases of the junction unmatched. Germline CDR1 and CDR2: MDHEN and SYDVKM. This CDR3 has 15 amino acids. CDR3 DNA: TGTGCCAGCAGTTACGGGGGGGCGTACCAAGAGACCCAGTACTTC. This translates into CASSYGGAYQETQYF. The full variable domain, in which reference TRBV28 and TRBJ2-5 provide the parts outside the CDR3, is DVKVTQSSRYLVKRTGEKVFLECVQDMDHENMFWYRQDPGLGLRLIYFSYDVKMKEKGDIPEGYSVSREKKERFSLILESASTNQTSMYLCASSYGGAYQETQYFGPGTRLLVL.

The genes are TRBV7-3 and TRBJ2-5; D is unclear. Germline assignment: CDR1 SGHTA and CDR2 FQGTGA. V shed 6 bases and J shed 5 bases, with 16 bases lying between them. The CDR3 is 14 residues long. The CDR3 region is CASSSRGMGETQYF. CDR3 nucleotides: TGTGCCAGCAGTTCCCGTGGTATGGGGGAGACCCAGTACTTC. Looking up the rest from reference TRBV7-3 and TRBJ2-5 gives the full variable domain: GAGVSQTPSNKVTEKGKYVELRCDPISGHTALYWYRQSLGQGPEFLIYFQGTGAADDSGLPNDRFFAVRPEGSVSTLKIQRTERGDSAVYLCASSSRGMGETQYFGPGTRLLVL.

The chain carries TRBV7-2 and TRBJ1-6; 7 positions agree with TRBD1. Germline V gives CDR1 SGHTA, CDR2 FQGNSA. Losses at the gene ends were 5 bases for V and 7 bases for J; bases not matched to a gene: 11. The CDR3 length is 16 residues. CDR3 nucleotides: TGTGCCAGCAGCCCTCACAGGGGCCCTATGAATTCACCCCTCCACTTT. It specifies CASSPHRGPMNSPLHF.

Turning to this clone: At one boundary the junction diverges from the germline segment, which might be a read error. This sequence joins TRBV2 and TRBJ2-1, with 10 bases matching TRBD2. Germline V gene data show CDR1 as SNHLY and CDR2 as FYNNEI. The CDR3 runs 13 residues. The CDR3: CASREAGGIEQFF. The CDR3 DNA reads as TGTGCCAGCAGAGAAGCGGGGGGGATTGAGCAGTTCTTC.

By its share, this clone is medium-sized. The J gene is TRBJ1-4, the V gene TRBV6-1; weak D call: TRBD1 (6 bases). The CDR3 covers 17 residues. Germline CDR1 is MNHNS and CDR2 is SASEGT. Trimming cost V 4 bases and J 1 base, with 16 bases left between them. CDR3 sequence (DNA): TGTGCCAGCAGTGTATGGACCGGAGGGGGAACTAATGAAAAACTGTTTTTT. As protein: CASSVWTGGGTNEKLFF.

CDR3 region: CASSEGVGRAILNEQFF. In DNA form, the CDR3 reads TGTGCCAGCAGTGAGGGTGTGGGGAGGGCCATACTCAATGAGCAGTTCTTC. This sequence joins TRBV2 and TRBJ2-1; 7 positions match TRBD2. V was clipped by 3 bases and J by 6 bases; unmatched bases: 14. The CDR3 contains 17 residues. The germline gives CDR1 SNHLY, CDR2 FYNNEI. The full variable domain, with the rest looked up from reference TRBV2 and TRBJ2-1, is EPEVTQTPSHQVTQMGQEVILRCVPISNHLYFYWYRQILGQKVEFLVSFYNNEISEKSEIFDDQFSVERPDGSNFTLKIRSTKLEDSAMYFCASSEGVGRAILNEQFFGPGTRLTVL.

The chain uses TRBV4-1 and TRBJ1-2; possible D gene TRBD1, 6 bases. V dropped 0 bases and J dropped 4 bases, with 12 bases sitting between them. The CDR3 has 15 residues. The germline V gene has CDR1 MGHRA and CDR2 YSYEKL. CDR3 in DNA: TGCGCCAGCAGCCAAGAACGACAGGACTTCTATGGCTACACCTTC. Protein sequence: CASSQERQDFYGYTF.

V gene TRBV9 combines with J gene TRBJ2-5; TRBD2 agrees at 12 bases. V dropped 4 bases and J dropped 6; count of bases not matched to a gene: 7. Germline V gene lookup returns CDR1 SGDLS and CDR2 YYNGEE. The length of the CDR3 is 15 residues. CDR3 nucleotide sequence: TGTGCCAGCAGCCCCCTAGCGGGAGGGCTTCAGACCCAGTACTTC. It is translated as CASSPLAGGLQTQYF.

This clone was recorded only once. The rearrangement links TRBV5-1 to TRBJ2-7, with TRBD2 matching over 7 bases. Trimming removed 5 bases from V and 5 bases from J; junction bases left unmatched: 7. The CDR3 sequence is 13 residues long. Germline CDR1 and CDR2: SGHRS and YFSETQ. The CDR3 loop is CASRGRGGDEQYF. CDR3 DNA sequence: TGCGCCAGCAGAGGGAGGGGAGGGGACGAGCAGTACTTC.

This chain joins TRBV6-1 and TRBJ1-6; no firm D call. The germline V gene encodes CDR1 MNHNS and CDR2 SASEGT. V dropped 2 bases and J dropped 7 bases, with 18 bases sitting between them. The CDR3 extends over 17 amino acids. This CDR3 is CASSEWDGRRANSPLHF. The DNA for the CDR3 is TGTGCCAGCAGTGAATGGGATGGAAGGAGGGCGAATTCACCCCTCCACTTT.

The chain employs TRBV27 and TRBJ2-2, with D maybe TRBD2 (6 bases). The CDR3 contains 15 residues. From germline, CDR1 is MNHEY and CDR2 SMNVEV (reference sequence). V lost 5 bases, J lost 6 bases, and 16 bases lay in between. CDR3 sequence (DNA): TGTGCCAGCAGTCCCAGACTAGTAGGGGCCGGGGAGCTGTTTTTT. Encoded protein: CASSPRLVGAGELFF.

The chain recombines TRBV29-1 with TRBJ2-3, with D unclear. Germline assignment: CDR1 SQVTM and CDR2 ANQGSEA. This CDR3 has 12 residues. With 3 bases removed from V and 6 bases from J, the gap between germline ends came to 10 bases. The CDR3 nucleotides read TGCAGCGTTGAGGCGAAAGGGGATACGCAGTATTTT. The encoded protein is CSVEAKGDTQYF.

This clone was found once. The V gene is TRBV5-1, the J gene TRBJ2-5, with 7 bases matching TRBD2. CDR1 is SGHRS, CDR2 YFSETQ, per germline. The CDR3 is made up of 13 amino acids. Losses at the gene ends were 5 bases for V and 3 bases for J; bases not matched to a gene: 4. Here the CDR3 reads CASRAGVEETQYF. The DNA of the CDR3 is TGCGCCAGCAGGGCGGGGGTAGAAGAGACCCAGTACTTC.

This rearrangement joins TRBV11-2 to TRBJ2-7; D is undetermined. V was shortened by 4 bases and J by 0 bases, with 7 bases between the two germline ends. Germline CDR1 reads SGHAT; CDR2 reads FQNNGV. CDR3 size: 13 residues. CDR3 coding DNA: TGTGCCAGCAGCTACGGCAGCTCCTACGAGCAGTACTTC. Residues: CASSYGSSYEQYF. The variable domain in full, completed from reference TRBV11-2 and TRBJ2-7, reads EAGVAQSPRYKIIEKRQSVAFWCNPISGHATLYWYQQILGQGPKLLIQFQNNGVVDDSQLPKDRFSAERLKGVDSTLKIQPAKLEDSAVYLCASSYGSSYEQYFGPGTRLTVT.

This clone was seen only a few times. The chain links TRBV14 to TRBJ2-3, with D possibly being TRBD1 (5 bases). Trimming left V 1 base short and J 0 bases short, with 17 bases between. CDR1 is SGHDN and CDR2 is FVKESK in the germline V gene. This CDR3 has 18 residues. CDR3 nucleotides: TGTGCCAGCAGCCAAGCCCCGCAGGGCGTGTGGAGCACAGATACGCAGTATTTT. Residues: CASSQAPQGVWSTDTQYF.

The chain employs TRBV9 and TRBJ1-1; no definite D call. Per the germline V gene, CDR1 is SGDLS and CDR2 is YYNGEE. Trimming removed 2 bases from V and 6 bases from J, with 8 bases in between. This CDR3 has 12 residues. In DNA, the CDR3 is TGTGCCAGCAGCGTTCCCGGCTCTGAAGCTTTCTTT. Translation: CASSVPGSEAFF.